What follows are 25 T cell receptor beta chains derived from one specimen sequenced in a study of T cell changes during pregnancy in multiple sclerosis. Sequencing was performed with immunoSEQ multiplex PCR; in TCRdb, only in-frame clones are kept and a portion is missing. The sample includes about 100,000 clones, 91% of them seen just once. The sequenced sample was peripheral blood, obtained in the second trimester of pregnancy. The receptors stem from a female donor with multiple sclerosis, enrolled in a pregnancy study.

This chain joins TRBV18 and TRBJ2-3; D is possibly TRBD1 (5 bases). The germline V gene has CDR1 KGHSH and CDR2 LQKENI. The CDR3 is made up of 16 amino acids. The ends were cut back, 7 bases at V and 2 bases at J, with 19 bases in the middle. In nucleotides, the CDR3 is TGTGCCAGCTTCGCCCCCCTAGGGGATCTCACAGATACGCAGTATTTT. Its translation: CASFAPLGDLTDTQYF.

The CDR3 nucleotides are TGTGCCAGCCGAAGGGGGACTAGCGGAACCTACGAGCAGTACTTC. Translating gives CASRRGTSGTYEQYF. The chain combines TRBV19 with TRBJ2-7; 11 nucleotides line up with TRBD2. CDR1 is LNHDA and CDR2 is SQIVND in the germline V gene (reference sequence). V shed 9 bases, J shed 2 bases, and the junction held 9 bases outside the gene matches. The CDR3 covers 15 residues.

The chain combines TRBV5-1 with TRBJ2-3; the D gene is possibly TRBD2 (7 bases). The ends were cut back, 0 bases at V and 0 bases at J, with 14 bases in the middle. Germline values: CDR1 SGHRS, CDR2 YFSETQ. CDR3 length equals 17 residues. The CDR3: CASSLASRGGSTDTQYF. CDR3 sequence (DNA): TGCGCCAGCAGCTTGGCCTCCAGGGGAGGGAGCACAGATACGCAGTATTTT.

This chain connects TRBV7-9 to TRBJ1-1; TRBD1 aligns across 8 bases. V lost 1 base and J lost 2; bases outside the gene matches: 3. Looked up from germline, CDR1 is SEHNR and CDR2 is FQNEAQ (reference sequence). The length of the CDR3 is 15 residues. The DNA of the CDR3 is TGTGCCAGCAGCTTAGGTCCAGGGGGCAACACTGAAGCTTTCTTT. Translated, it gives CASSLGPGGNTEAFF.

The chain combines TRBV5-1 with TRBJ2-5, with D perhaps TRBD2 (6 bases). Per the germline V gene, CDR1 is SGHRS and CDR2 is YFSETQ. The CDR3 is 13 residues long. V gave up 0 bases and J gave up 4 bases, with 7 bases separating them. CDR3 sequence: CASSLGLGETQYF. As DNA, the CDR3 is TGCGCCAGCAGCTTGGGACTAGGAGAGACCCAGTACTTC.

This clone showed up just once. The J gene is TRBJ2-3, the V gene TRBV27, with D uncertain. The CDR3 is 15 amino acids. Germline CDR1 is MNHEY and CDR2 is SMNVEV (reference sequence). V was clipped by 5 bases and J by 2 bases, with 14 bases between them. CDR3: CASSLLGTPTDTQYF. The CDR3 nucleotides read TGTGCCAGCAGTCTTCTAGGCACACCCACAGATACGCAGTATTTT.

This chain joins TRBV19 and TRBJ2-7; 9 bases map to TRBD1. Trimming cost V 8 bases and J 6 bases; bases outside gene matches: 8. The CDR3 covers 13 residues. CDR1 and CDR2 from the germline V gene are LNHDA and SQIVND (reference sequence). CDR3 amino acids: CASHSQGAVEQYF. The CDR3 bases are TGTGCCAGTCATTCACAGGGGGCGGTCGAGCAGTACTTC.

Only one count was recorded for this clone. V usage is TRBV7-9 and J usage is TRBJ2-5, with a weak D call TRBD1 (5 bases). This CDR3 region has 14 residues. Germline CDR1 SEHNR, CDR2 FQNEAQ (reference sequence). Deletions cut 5 bases from V and 2 bases from J, with 12 bases between. CDR3 nucleotide sequence: TGTGCCAGCAGCCTAAGGACATCTCAAGAGACCCAGTACTTC. Its protein is CASSLRTSQETQYF.

This rearrangement joins TRBV7-9 to TRBJ2-1; 13 bases fit TRBD2. CDR3 length: 15 amino acids. CDR1 is SEHNR, CDR2 FQNEAQ, per germline (reference sequence). With 8 bases clipped from V and 2 bases from J, the junction kept 3 bases outside the gene matches. The CDR3, as DNA: TGTGCCAGCGGGACTAGCGGGATGACCTACAATGAGCAGTTCTTC. Its protein is CASGTSGMTYNEQFF.

Here the CDR3 DNA reads TGTGCCAGCAGTGAAGCGCGGCTAGCGGGAGAGTCTGAGCAGTACTTC. Translating it yields CASSEARLAGESEQYF. The chain joins TRBV2 to TRBJ2-7; TRBD2 aligns across 10 bases. Germline assignment: CDR1 SNHLY and CDR2 FYNNEI. The CDR3 is 16 amino acids. The J segment lost 7 bases and the V segment lost 0 bases, leaving 9 bases of the junction unmatched.

The chain uses TRBV15 and TRBJ2-6; a weak D match, TRBD1 (5 bases). This CDR3 is 16 amino acids long. Deletions cut 1 base from V and 4 bases from J, with 11 bases between. CDR1 is LNHNV, CDR2 YYDKDF, per germline (reference sequence). CDR3 region: CATSRVTGSGANVLTF. DNA of the CDR3: TGTGCCACCAGCAGAGTTACAGGCTCCGGGGCCAACGTCCTGACTTTC.

This clone was seen a single time. The J gene is TRBJ2-1, the V gene TRBV6-1, with a tentative D call TRBD2 (6 bases). CDR3 size: 15 residues. V lost 2 bases and J 3 bases, leaving 11 bases between the germline ends. Germline CDR1 MNHNS, CDR2 SASEGT. CDR3 in amino acids: CASSELRDRYNEQFF. For the CDR3, the DNA is TGTGCCAGCAGTGAATTGCGGGACCGCTACAATGAGCAGTTCTTC.

The V call is TRBV7-2, the J call TRBJ2-4; 8 bases fit TRBD1. The CDR3 extends over 14 amino acids. The V gene's germline CDR1 is SGHTA and CDR2 FQGNSA. J gave up 6 bases and V 4 bases, and 5 bases lay outside the gene matches. The CDR3 DNA follows: TGTGCCAGCAGCTCCACGGGGACAGGAAACATTCAGTACTTC. Protein: CASSSTGTGNIQYF.

The gene calls are TRBV6-5 and TRBJ2-1; 8 positions match TRBD1. The CDR3 sequence is 15 residues long. The trim removed 1 base at V and 5 bases at J, leaving 4 bases unmatched. Germline V gene data show CDR1 as MNHEY and CDR2 as SVGAGI. Here the CDR3 DNA reads TGTGCCAGCAGTTACTTAGGGACAGGCGACAATGAGCAGTTCTTC. It encodes CASSYLGTGDNEQFF.

The CDR3 is CASSYSRLYEQYF. The CDR3 nucleotides are TGTGCCAGCAGTTACTCGAGGCTATACGAGCAGTACTTC. The chain uses TRBV6-6 and TRBJ2-7; no clear D. Trimming shortened V by 0 bases and J by 4 bases, and 7 bases separated the two germline ends. Germline V gene data show CDR1 as MNHNY and CDR2 as SVGAGI (reference sequence). The CDR3 is 13 amino acids.

J is TRBJ1-4 and V is TRBV7-9; D is ambiguous. The CDR3 is 11 amino acids. Trimming stripped 7 bases from V and 7 bases from J, with 7 bases between. Germline V gene data show CDR1 as SEHNR and CDR2 as FQNEAQ (reference sequence). Written as DNA, the CDR3 is TGTGCCAGCACCTACGGTGAAAAACTGTTTTTT. Amino acids: CASTYGEKLFF.

The chain joins TRBV7-6 to TRBJ2-3, with TRBD2 identical over 8 bases. The CDR3 extends over 14 amino acids. Germline CDR1 reads SGHVS; CDR2 reads FNYEAQ. Unmatched junction bases numbered 7, after V lost 5 bases and J lost 6 bases. CDR3 coding DNA: TGTGCCAGCAGCCTCGGACTAGCAGGTGATACGCAGTATTTT. This sequence encodes CASSLGLAGDTQYF.

This chain links TRBV4-3 with TRBJ2-7; D gene ambiguous. CDR3 length: 13 residues. Germline V gene lookup returns CDR1 LGHNA and CDR2 YSLEER. Trimming took off 0 bases at V and 6 bases at J, with 9 bases between the two ends. CDR3 bases: TGCGCCAGCAGCCAAGAACAGCATCTCGAGCAGTACTTC. This encodes CASSQEQHLEQYF.

The chain uses TRBV28 and TRBJ1-2; possible D gene TRBD1, 6 bases. The length of the CDR3 is 13 residues. With 6 bases removed from V and 8 bases from J, the gap between germline ends came to 16 bases. Germline V gene data show CDR1 as MDHEN and CDR2 as SYDVKM. The CDR3 loop reads CASSTGHFGGYTF. DNA of the CDR3: TGTGCCAGCAGCACGGGACATTTCGGGGGCTACACCTTC.

The table lists this clone with a count of one. This chain connects TRBV28 to TRBJ2-1; 9 nucleotides line up with TRBD2. V shed 6 bases, J shed 9 bases, and the junction held 9 bases outside the gene matches. Germline loops: CDR1 MDHEN, CDR2 SYDVKM. The CDR3 is 14 amino acids. The CDR3: CASSPGLALGEQFF. The CDR3 DNA follows: TGTGCCAGCAGCCCAGGACTAGCGCTGGGTGAGCAGTTCTTC.

The chain links TRBV4-2 to TRBJ2-7; 10 positions agree with TRBD2. Per the germline V gene, CDR1 is LGHNA and CDR2 is YNFKEQ. This CDR3 region has 16 residues. V shed 0 bases, J shed 2 bases, and the junction held 4 bases outside the gene matches. The CDR3 loop reads CASSQETSGATYEQYF. DNA for the CDR3: TGTGCCAGCAGCCAAGAAACTAGCGGGGCCACCTACGAGCAGTACTTC.

The gene calls are TRBV7-9 and TRBJ1-2; D remains unclear. Germline V lookup: CDR1 SEHNR, CDR2 FQNEAQ (reference sequence). Trimming pared 5 bases from V and 4 bases from J, leaving 17 bases between. The CDR3 is 15 residues long. The CDR3 region is CASSARGGESYGYTF. The CDR3 nucleotides read TGTGCCAGCAGCGCCCGTGGAGGCGAGAGCTATGGCTACACCTTC.

The chain has TRBV6-5 and TRBJ2-7; perhaps TRBD1 as D (6 bases). This CDR3 contains 15 residues. V dropped 5 bases and J dropped 2 bases, with 16 bases sitting between them. Germline CDR1 is MNHEY and CDR2 is SVGAGI. CDR3 sequence reads: CASSLSRTATYEQYF. In DNA, the CDR3 is TGTGCCAGCAGTCTCTCTAGGACAGCGACCTACGAGCAGTACTTC.

As DNA, the CDR3 is TGTGCCACCAGCAGAGGTCTAGCGGGGCCCTCCTACGAGCAGTACTTC. Translated: CATSRGLAGPSYEQYF. The chain joins TRBV15 to TRBJ2-7; 9 bases match TRBD2. From germline, CDR1 is LNHNV and CDR2 YYDKDF (reference sequence). Losses at the gene ends were 1 base for V and 0 bases for J; bases not matched to a gene: 4. This CDR3 has 16 amino acids.

The gene calls are TRBV9 and TRBJ2-6; perhaps TRBD1 as D (6 bases). This CDR3 contains 13 residues. CDR1 is SGDLS, CDR2 YYNGEE, per germline. V lost 0 bases and J 15 bases, leaving 13 bases between the germline ends. The CDR3 DNA sequence: TGTGCCAGCAGCGTAGTACCGGGACAAGACCTGACTTTC. Amino acid sequence: CASSVVPGQDLTF.